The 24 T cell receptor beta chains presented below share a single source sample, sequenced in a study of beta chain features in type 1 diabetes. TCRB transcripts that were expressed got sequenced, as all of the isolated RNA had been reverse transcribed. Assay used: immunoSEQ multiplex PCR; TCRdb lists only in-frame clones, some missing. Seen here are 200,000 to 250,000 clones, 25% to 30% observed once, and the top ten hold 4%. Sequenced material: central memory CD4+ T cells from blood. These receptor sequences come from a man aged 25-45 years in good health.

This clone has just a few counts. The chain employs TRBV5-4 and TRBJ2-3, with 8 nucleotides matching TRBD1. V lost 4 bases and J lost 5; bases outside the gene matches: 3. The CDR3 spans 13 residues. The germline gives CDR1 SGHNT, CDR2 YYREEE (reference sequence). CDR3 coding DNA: TGTGCCAGCAGCAGCACAGGGGGAGATACGCAGTATTTT. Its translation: CASSSTGGDTQYF. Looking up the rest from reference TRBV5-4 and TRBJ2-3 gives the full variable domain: ETGVTQSPTHLIKTRGQQVTLRCSSQSGHNTVSWYQQALGQGPQFIFQYYREEENGRGNFPPRFSGLQFPNYSSELNVNALELDDSALYLCASSSTGGDTQYFGPGTRLTVL.

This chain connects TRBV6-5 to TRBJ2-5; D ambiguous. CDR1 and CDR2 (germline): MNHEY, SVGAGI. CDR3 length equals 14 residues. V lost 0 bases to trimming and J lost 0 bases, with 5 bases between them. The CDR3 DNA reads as TGTGCCAGCAGTTACTCTAAGTACCAAGAGACCCAGTACTTC. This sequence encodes CASSYSKYQETQYF.

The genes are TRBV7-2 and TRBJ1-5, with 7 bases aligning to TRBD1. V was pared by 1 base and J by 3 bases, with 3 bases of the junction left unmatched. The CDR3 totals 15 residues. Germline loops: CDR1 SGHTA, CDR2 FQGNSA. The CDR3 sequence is CASSLEQGFNQPQHF. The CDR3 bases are TGTGCCAGCAGCTTAGAACAGGGGTTCAATCAGCCCCAGCATTTT. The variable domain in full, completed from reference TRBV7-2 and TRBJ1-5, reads GAGVSQSPSNKVTEKGKDVELRCDPISGHTALYWYRQSLGQGLEFLIYFQGNSAPDKSGLPSDRFSAERTGGSVSTLTIQRTQQEDSAVYLCASSLEQGFNQPQHFGDGTRLSIL.

As DNA, the CDR3 is TGTGCCATGAATAGCGGGAGAGGGGAAGATACGCAGTATTTT. As protein: CAMNSGRGEDTQYF. The chain couples TRBV10-3 to TRBJ2-3, with 9 bases fitting TRBD2. The junction had 9 bases not matched to a gene; V was cut back by 9 bases and J by 5 bases. The CDR3 sequence is 14 residues long. CDR1 ENHRY and CDR2 SYGVKD come from the germline V gene.

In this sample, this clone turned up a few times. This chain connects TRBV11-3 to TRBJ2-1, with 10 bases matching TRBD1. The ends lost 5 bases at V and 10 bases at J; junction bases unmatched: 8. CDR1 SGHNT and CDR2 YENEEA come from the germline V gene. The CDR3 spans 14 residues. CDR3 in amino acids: CASSTNGQGVEQFF. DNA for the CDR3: TGTGCCAGCAGCACTAACGGACAGGGGGTAGAGCAGTTCTTC.

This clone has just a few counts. The CDR3 DNA is TGTGCCAGCAGCTACCTCGGGACAGGGAAGGGAGGGGCCAACGTCCTGACTTTC. Its translation: CASSYLGTGKGGANVLTF. The genes are TRBV5-6 and TRBJ2-6, with TRBD1 matching 9 bases. J gave up 4 bases and V 3 bases, and 11 bases lay outside the gene matches. CDR3 length: 18 residues. Germline loops: CDR1 SGHDT, CDR2 YYEEEE.

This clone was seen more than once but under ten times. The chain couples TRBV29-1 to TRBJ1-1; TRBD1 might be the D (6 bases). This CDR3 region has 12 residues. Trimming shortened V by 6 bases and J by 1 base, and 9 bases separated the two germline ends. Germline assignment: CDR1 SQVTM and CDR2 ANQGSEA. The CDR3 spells CSVAQGNTEAFF. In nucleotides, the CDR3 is TGCAGCGTAGCACAGGGGAACACTGAAGCTTTCTTT.

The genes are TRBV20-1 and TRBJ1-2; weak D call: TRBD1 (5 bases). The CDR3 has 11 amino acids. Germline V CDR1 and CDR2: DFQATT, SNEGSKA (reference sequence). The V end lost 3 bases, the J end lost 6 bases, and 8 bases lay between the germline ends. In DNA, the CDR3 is TGCAGTGCTAGGGCGGGACATGGCTACACCTTC. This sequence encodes CSARAGHGYTF.

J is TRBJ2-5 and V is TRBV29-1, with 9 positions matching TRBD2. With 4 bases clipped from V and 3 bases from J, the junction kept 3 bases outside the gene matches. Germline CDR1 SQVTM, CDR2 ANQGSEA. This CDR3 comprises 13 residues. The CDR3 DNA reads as TGCAGCGTTGCCAGCGGGGGGAAAGAGACCCAGTACTTC. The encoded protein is CSVASGGKETQYF.

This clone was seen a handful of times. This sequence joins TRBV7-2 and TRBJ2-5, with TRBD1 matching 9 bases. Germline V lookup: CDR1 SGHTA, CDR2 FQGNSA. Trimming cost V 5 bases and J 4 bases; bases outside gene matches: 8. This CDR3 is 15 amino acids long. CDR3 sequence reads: CASSQGTGKGETQYF. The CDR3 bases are TGTGCCAGCAGCCAAGGGACAGGGAAAGGAGAGACCCAGTACTTC.

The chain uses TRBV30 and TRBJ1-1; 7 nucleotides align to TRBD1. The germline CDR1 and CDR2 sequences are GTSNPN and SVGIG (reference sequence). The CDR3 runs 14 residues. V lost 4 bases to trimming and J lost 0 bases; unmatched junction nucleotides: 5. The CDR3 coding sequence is TGTGCCTGGACTGCGGACAGGTTGAACACTGAAGCTTTCTTT. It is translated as CAWTADRLNTEAFF.

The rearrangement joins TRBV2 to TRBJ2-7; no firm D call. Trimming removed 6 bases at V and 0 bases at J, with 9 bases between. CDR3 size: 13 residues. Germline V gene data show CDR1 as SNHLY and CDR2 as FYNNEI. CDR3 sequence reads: CASRPWSSYEQYF. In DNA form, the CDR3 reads TGTGCCAGCAGACCGTGGAGCTCCTACGAGCAGTACTTC.

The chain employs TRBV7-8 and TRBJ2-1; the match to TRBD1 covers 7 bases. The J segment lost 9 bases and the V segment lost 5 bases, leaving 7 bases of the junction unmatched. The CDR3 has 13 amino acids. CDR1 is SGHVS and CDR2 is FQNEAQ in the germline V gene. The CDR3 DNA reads TGTGCCAGCAGCCGACAGGGAAACGCTGAGCAGTTCTTC. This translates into CASSRQGNAEQFF.

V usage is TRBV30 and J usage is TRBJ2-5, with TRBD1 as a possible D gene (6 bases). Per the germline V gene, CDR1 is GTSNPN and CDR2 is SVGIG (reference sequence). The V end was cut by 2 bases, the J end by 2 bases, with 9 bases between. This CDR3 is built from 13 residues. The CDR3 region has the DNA TGTGCCTGGAGTCCCCAGGGGCAAGAGACCCAGTACTTC. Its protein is CAWSPQGQETQYF.

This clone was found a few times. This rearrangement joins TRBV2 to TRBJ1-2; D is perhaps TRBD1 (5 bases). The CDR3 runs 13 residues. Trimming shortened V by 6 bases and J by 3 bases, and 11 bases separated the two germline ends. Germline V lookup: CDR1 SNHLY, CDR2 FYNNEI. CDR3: CASRARDHYGYTF. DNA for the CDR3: TGTGCCAGCAGAGCTCGGGACCACTATGGCTACACCTTC. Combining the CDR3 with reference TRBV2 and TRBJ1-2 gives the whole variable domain EPEVTQTPSHQVTQMGQEVILRCVPISNHLYFYWYRQILGQKVEFLVSFYNNEISEKSEIFDDQFSVERPDGSNFTLKIRSTKLEDSAMYFCASRARDHYGYTFGSGTRLTVV.

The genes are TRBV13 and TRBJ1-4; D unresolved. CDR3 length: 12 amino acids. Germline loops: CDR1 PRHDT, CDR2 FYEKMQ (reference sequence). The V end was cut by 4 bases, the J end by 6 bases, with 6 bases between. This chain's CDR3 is CASSSTDEKLFF. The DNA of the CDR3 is TGTGCCAGCAGCTCGACGGATGAAAAACTGTTTTTT.

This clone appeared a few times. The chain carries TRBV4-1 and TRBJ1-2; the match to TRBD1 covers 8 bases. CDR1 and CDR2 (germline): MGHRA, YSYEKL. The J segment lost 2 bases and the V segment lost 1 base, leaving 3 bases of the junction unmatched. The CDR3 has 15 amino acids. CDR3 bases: TGCGCCAGCAGCCAAGTCCCAGGGGGCAACTATGGCTACACCTTC. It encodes CASSQVPGGNYGYTF.

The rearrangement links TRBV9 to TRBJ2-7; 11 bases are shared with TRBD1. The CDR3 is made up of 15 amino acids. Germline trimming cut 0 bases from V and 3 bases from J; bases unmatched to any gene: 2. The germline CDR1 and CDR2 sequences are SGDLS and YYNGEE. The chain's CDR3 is CASSVAGTGGYEQYF. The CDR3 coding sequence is TGTGCCAGCAGCGTAGCTGGGACAGGGGGCTACGAGCAGTACTTC.

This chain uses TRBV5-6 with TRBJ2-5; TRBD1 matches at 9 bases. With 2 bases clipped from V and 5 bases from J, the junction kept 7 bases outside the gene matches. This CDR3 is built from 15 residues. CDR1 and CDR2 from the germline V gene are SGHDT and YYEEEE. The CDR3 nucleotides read TGTGCCAGCAGCTTTGGGACAGGGCTAAGGGAGACCCAGTACTTC. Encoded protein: CASSFGTGLRETQYF.

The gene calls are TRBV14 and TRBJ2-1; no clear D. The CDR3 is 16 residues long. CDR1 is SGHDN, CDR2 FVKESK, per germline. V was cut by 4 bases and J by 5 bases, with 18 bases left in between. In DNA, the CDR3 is TGTGCCAGCAGCCTCCGCCAGAGTATCGATGACAATGAGCAGTTCTTC. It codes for CASSLRQSIDDNEQFF.

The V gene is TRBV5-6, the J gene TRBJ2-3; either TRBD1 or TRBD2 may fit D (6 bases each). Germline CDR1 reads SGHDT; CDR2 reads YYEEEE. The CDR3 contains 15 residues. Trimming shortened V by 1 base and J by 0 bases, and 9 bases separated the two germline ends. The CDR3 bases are TGTGCCAGCAGCTTGTGGGGGGCTAGCACAGATACGCAGTATTTT. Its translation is CASSLWGASTDTQYF.

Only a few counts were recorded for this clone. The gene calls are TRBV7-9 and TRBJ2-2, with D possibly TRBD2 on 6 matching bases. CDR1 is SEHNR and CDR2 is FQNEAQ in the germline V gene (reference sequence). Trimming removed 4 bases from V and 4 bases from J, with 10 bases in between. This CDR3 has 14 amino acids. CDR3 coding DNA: TGTGCCAGCAGCTCCCGGGGAGGCACCGGGGAGCTGTTTTTT. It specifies CASSSRGGTGELFF.

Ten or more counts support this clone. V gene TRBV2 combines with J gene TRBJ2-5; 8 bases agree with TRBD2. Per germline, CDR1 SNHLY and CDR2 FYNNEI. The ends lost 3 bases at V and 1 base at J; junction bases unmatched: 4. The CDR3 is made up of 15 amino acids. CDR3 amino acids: CASSEERGPQETQYF. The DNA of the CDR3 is TGTGCCAGCAGTGAGGAGCGGGGGCCCCAAGAGACCCAGTACTTC.

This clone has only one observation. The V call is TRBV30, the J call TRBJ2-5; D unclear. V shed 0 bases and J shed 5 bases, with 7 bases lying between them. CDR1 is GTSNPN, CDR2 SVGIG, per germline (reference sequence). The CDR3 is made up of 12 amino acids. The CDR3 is CAWSVATETQYF. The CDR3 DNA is TGTGCCTGGAGTGTAGCTACGGAGACCCAGTACTTC.